This T cell receptor (beta chain) came from a study of neurological immune-mediated disorders. Study background: The 35 or so patients with multiple sclerosis comprised some 30 relapsing-remitting cases and 3 secondary progressive cases. Notes on the study in general: None of the CDR3 amino acid sequences of expanded clones were shared across subjects, and this suggested private repertoires in all groups. As far as clinical or MRI features were concerned, none was associated with the multiple sclerosis repertoire cluster.

TCRdb processed the 5' RACE reads anew with MiXCR; each CDR3 protein has one entry. The data contain 50,000 to 70,000 distinct CDR3 sequences, 4.5% of them singletons. Trimming removed 3 bases from V and 3 bases from J; junction bases left unmatched: 5. This CDR3 comprises 15 residues. Per germline, CDR1 MGHDK and CDR2 SYGVNS. This clonotype was recorded at least ten times. What it binds is unknown. This TCR was recovered from a man aged 25-45 years with multiple sclerosis. The sample comprised PBMCs. This chain joins TRBV25-1 and TRBJ1-5; 7 bases fit TRBD1. In DNA, the CDR3 is TGTGCCAGCAGTGACTCGACAGGGATCAATCAGCCCCAGCATTTT. It yields the protein CASSDSTGINQPQHF.